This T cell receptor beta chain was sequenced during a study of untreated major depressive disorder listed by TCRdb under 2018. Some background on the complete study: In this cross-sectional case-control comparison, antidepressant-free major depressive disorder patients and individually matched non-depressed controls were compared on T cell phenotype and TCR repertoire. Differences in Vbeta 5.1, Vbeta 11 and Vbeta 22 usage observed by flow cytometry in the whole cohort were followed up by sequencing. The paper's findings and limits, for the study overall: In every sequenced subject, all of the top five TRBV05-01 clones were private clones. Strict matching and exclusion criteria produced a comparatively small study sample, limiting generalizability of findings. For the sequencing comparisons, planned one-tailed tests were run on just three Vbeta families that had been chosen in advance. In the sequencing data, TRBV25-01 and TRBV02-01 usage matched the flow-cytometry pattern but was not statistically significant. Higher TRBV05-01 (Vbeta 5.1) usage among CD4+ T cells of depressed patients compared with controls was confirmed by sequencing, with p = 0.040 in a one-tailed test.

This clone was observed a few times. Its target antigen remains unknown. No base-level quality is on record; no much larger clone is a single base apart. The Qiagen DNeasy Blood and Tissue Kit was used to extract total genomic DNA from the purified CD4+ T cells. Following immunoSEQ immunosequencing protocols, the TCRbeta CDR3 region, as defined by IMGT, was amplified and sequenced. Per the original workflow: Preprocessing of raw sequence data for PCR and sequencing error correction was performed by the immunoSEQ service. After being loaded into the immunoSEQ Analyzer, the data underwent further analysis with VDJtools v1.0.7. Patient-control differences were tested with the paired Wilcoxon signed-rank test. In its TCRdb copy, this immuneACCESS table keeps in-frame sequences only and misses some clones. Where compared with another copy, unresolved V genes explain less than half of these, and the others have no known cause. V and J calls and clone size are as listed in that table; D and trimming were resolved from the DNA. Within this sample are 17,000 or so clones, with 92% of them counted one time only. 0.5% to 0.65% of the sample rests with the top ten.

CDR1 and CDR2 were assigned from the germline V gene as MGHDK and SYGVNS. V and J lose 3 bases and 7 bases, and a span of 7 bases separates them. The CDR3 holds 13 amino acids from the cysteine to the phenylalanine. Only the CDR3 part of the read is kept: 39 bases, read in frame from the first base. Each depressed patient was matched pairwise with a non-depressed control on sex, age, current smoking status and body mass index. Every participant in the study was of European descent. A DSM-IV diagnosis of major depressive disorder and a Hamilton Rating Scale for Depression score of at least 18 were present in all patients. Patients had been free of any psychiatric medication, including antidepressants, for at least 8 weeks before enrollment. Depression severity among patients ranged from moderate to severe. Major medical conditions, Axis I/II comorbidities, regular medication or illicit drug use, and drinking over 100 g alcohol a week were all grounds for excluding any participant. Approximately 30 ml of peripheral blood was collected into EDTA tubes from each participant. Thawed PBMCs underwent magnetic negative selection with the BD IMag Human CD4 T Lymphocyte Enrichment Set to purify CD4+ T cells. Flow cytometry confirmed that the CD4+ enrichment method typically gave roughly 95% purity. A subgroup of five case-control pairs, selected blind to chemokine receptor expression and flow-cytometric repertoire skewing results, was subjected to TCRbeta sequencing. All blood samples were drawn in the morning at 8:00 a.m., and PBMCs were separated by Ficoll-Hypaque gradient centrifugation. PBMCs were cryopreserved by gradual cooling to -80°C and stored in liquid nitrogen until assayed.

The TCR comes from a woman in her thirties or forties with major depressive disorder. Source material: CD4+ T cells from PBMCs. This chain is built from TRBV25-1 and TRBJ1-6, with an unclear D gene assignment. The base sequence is TGTGCCAGCAGTGACTCGGGGAATTCACCCCTCCACTTT. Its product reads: CASSDSGNSPLHF.